The rows below give T cell receptor beta chains drawn from one sample of a study of cytomegalovirus exposure and HLA in healthy donors. Sequenced by immunoSEQ multiplex PCR; TCRdb stores in-frame clones only, minus some. This listing includes around 50,000 clones. Sequencing input: PBMCs. Receptors were obtained from a woman aged 30 to 39 in good health and CMV-seropositive. Both conserved end residues are part of each CDR3. A D gene is named only where the DNA matches it firmly.

CDR3: CSVGGQDQPQHF; DNA: TGCAGCGTTGGGGGACAGGATCAGCCCCAGCATTTT; J: TRBJ1-5; D: TRBD1; V: TRBV29-1
CDR3: CASSNKQGRGTGELFF; DNA: TGTGCCAGTAGTAACAAACAGGGCCGGGGCACCGGGGAGCTGTTTTTT; J: TRBJ2-2; D: .; V: TRBV19
CDR3: CATLERGPYNEQFF; DNA: TGTGCCACCCTAGAGCGGGGACCTTACAATGAGCAGTTCTTC; J: TRBJ2-1; D: TRBD2; V: TRBV6-5
CDR3: CASSPYLAESSYEQYF; DNA: TGTGCCAGCAGCCCATACTTAGCGGAGAGCTCCTACGAGCAGTACTTC; J: TRBJ2-7; D: .; V: TRBV11-3
CDR3: CASSQREAYGYTF; DNA: TGCGCCAGCAGCCAACGGGAAGCCTATGGCTACACCTTC; J: TRBJ1-2; D: .; V: TRBV4-1
CDR3: CASSASDRGAHEQYF; DNA: TGTGCCAGCTCAGCCTCGGACAGGGGCGCCCACGAGCAGTACTTC; J: TRBJ2-7; D: TRBD1; V: TRBV18
CDR3: CASRFGGRATEQFF; DNA: TGTGCCAGCAGATTCGGCGGGAGGGCGACTGAGCAGTTCTTC; J: TRBJ2-1; D: TRBD2; V: TRBV7-2
CDR3: CASSLGASGRGETQYF; DNA: TGTGCCAGCAGCTTGGGGGCGAGCGGGAGAGGGGAGACCCAGTACTTC; J: TRBJ2-5; D: TRBD2; V: TRBV5-4
CDR3: CASTVMGQSNTEAFF; DNA: TGCGCCAGCACCGTAATGGGACAGTCTAACACTGAAGCTTTCTTT; J: TRBJ1-1; D: TRBD1; V: TRBV5-1
CDR3: CASSDHTRDRGQLFF; DNA: TGCGCCAGCAGTGACCACACCCGGGACAGGGGACAACTGTTTTTT; J: TRBJ1-4; D: TRBD1; V: TRBV10-1
CDR3: CASSLVAQAGYEQYF; DNA: TGTGCCAGCAGCTTAGTGGCCCAGGCGGGATACGAGCAGTACTTC; J: TRBJ2-7; D: .; V: TRBV7-8
CDR3: CASSRGQLGETQYF; DNA: TGTGCCAGCAGCCGGGGACAACTAGGGGAGACCCAGTACTTC; J: TRBJ2-5; D: .; V: TRBV7-9
CDR3: CASGGNEQYF; DNA: TGTGCCAGCGGGGGCAACGAGCAGTACTTC; J: TRBJ2-7; D: .; V: TRBV27
CDR3: CASSSLHYGYTF; DNA: TGTGCCAGCAGTTCCCTCCACTATGGCTACACCTTC; J: TRBJ1-2; D: .; V: TRBV28
CDR3: CATSREDKAFF; DNA: TGTGCCACCAGCAGAGAAGACAAAGCTTTCTTT; J: TRBJ1-1; D: .; V: TRBV15
CDR3: CASSPTWGGTNSPLHF; DNA: TGTGCCAGCAGCCCGACCTGGGGGGGAACTAATTCACCCCTCCACTTT; J: TRBJ1-6; D: .; V: TRBV7-6
CDR3: CSVAGGGGPQETQYF; DNA: TGCAGCGTTGCCGGTGGGGGGGGGCCTCAAGAGACCCAGTACTTC; J: TRBJ2-5; D: .; V: TRBV29-1
CDR3: CASSKTGTRLRETQYF; DNA: TGTGCCAGCAGTAAAACCGGGACTAGGTTGCGGGAGACCCAGTACTTC; J: TRBJ2-5; D: TRBD2; V: TRBV7-2
CDR3: CASSHRGGTRRTGELFF; DNA: TGCGCCAGCAGTCACCGTGGGGGGACGAGGAGGACCGGGGAGCTGTTTTTT; J: TRBJ2-2; D: .; V: TRBV23-1
CDR3: CASSTGLGREQFF; DNA: TGCGCCAGCAGCACCGGACTAGGAAGGGAGCAGTTCTTC; J: TRBJ2-1; D: TRBD2; V: TRBV5-1
CDR3: CASARPSAETQYF; DNA: TGTGCCAGCGCCAGACCTAGCGCTGAGACCCAGTACTTC; J: TRBJ2-5; D: .; V: TRBV2
CDR3: CASRDYQETQYF; DNA: TGTGCCAGCAGAGACTATCAAGAGACCCAGTACTTC; J: TRBJ2-5; D: .; V: TRBV6-5